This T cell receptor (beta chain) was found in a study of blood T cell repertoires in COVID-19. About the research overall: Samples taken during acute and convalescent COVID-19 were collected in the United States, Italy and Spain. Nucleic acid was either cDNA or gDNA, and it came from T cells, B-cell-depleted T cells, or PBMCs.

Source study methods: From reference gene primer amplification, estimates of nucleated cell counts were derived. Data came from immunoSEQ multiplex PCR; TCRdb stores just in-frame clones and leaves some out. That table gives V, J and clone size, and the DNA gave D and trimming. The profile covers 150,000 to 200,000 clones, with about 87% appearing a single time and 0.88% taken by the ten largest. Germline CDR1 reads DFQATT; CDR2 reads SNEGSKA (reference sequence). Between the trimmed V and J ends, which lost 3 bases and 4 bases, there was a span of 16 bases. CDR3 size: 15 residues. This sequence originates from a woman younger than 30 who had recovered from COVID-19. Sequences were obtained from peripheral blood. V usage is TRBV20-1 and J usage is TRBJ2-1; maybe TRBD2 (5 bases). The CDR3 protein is CSASGVSPGYNEQFF. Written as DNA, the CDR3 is TGCAGTGCTAGTGGGGTCAGTCCGGGATACAATGAGCAGTTCTTC.